A selection of T cell receptor beta chains follows, all from one sample in a study of T cell changes during pregnancy in multiple sclerosis. TCRdb's table, derived via immunoSEQ multiplex PCR, lists solely in-frame clones and lacks some. The profile shows about 98,000 clones, around 92% of them singletons. The specimen was peripheral blood, collected after pregnancy. Receptors originate from a female donor in good health, enrolled as a control in a pregnancy study. Both conserved end residues are part of each CDR3. Fields, in order: V gene, clone size, D gene, J gene, CDR3 DNA, CDR3 protein. A D gene is named only where the DNA matches it firmly. Part of the rows lack a size; the others show once, few, many or a class for expanded clones.

>TRBV21-1|NA|NA|TRBJ2-5
TGTGCCAGCAGAGGCCCCGAAAGGGACAGTTGGGAGACCCAGTACTTC
CASRGPERDSWETQYF
>TRBV5-1|NA|TRBD1|TRBJ2-5
TGCGCCAGCGGGCCAGGGGGCTCCCAAAGGGAGACCCAGTACTTC
CASGPGGSQRETQYF
>TRBV5-5|NA|TRBD1|TRBJ2-7
TGTGCCAGCAGCTTCGGACAGGGGGGCTACGAGCAGTACTTC
CASSFGQGGYEQYF
>TRBV6-1|NA|NA|TRBJ2-3
TGTGCCAGCAGCCAGGGGCATTCCACAGATACGCAGTATTTT
CASSQGHSTDTQYF
>TRBV19|NA|NA|TRBJ2-1
TGTGCCAGTAGTACGAGTTCCTACAATGAGCAGTTCTTC
CASSTSSYNEQFF
>TRBV7-8|NA|NA|TRBJ2-2
TGTGCCAGCAGCCGCCGCGGCACCGGGGAGCTGTTTTTT
CASSRRGTGELFF
>TRBV30|NA|TRBD1|TRBJ1-6
TGTGCCTGGAGTGTACGGAGGACAGGGAAATCACCCCTCCACTTT
CAWSVRRTGKSPLHF
>TRBV10-3|NA|NA|TRBJ2-7
TGTGCCATCAGTGAAGTAGGGGTCTACGAGCAGTACTTC
CAISEVGVYEQYF
>TRBV19|few|NA|TRBJ1-4
TGTGCCAGTAGTGGAGGGACAAAACTGTTTTTT
CASSGGTKLFF
>TRBV30|NA|NA|TRBJ1-5
TGTGCCTGGGCCCAAGGGGTTAGCAATCAGCCCCAGCATTTT
CAWAQGVSNQPQHF
>TRBV7-2|NA|NA|TRBJ2-7
TGTGCCAGCAGCCCGAGACTACAACTCTACGAGCAGTACTTC
CASSPRLQLYEQYF
>TRBV29-1|NA|TRBD1|TRBJ2-3
TGCAGCGCTTACAGGGGTGGAGATACGCAGTATTTT
CSAYRGGDTQYF
>TRBV19|NA|TRBD1|TRBJ1-5
TGTGCCAGTAGCTTGCAGGGGGTTCTTGGCAATCAGCCCCAGCATTTT
CASSLQGVLGNQPQHF
>TRBV27|NA|TRBD1|TRBJ2-1
TGTGCCAGCAGTCAGGACAGGGTGCCCTACAATGAGCAGTTCTTC
CASSQDRVPYNEQFF
>TRBV7-6|NA|NA|TRBJ2-5
TGTGCCAGCAGCTTAGCCCGGGCCCCAGGGGAGACCCAGTACTTC
CASSLARAPGETQYF
>TRBV5-1|NA|TRBD2|TRBJ2-3
TGCGCCAGCAGCCCATTGAGCGGGACTAGTGACTCTACGCAGTATTTT
CASSPLSGTSDSTQYF
>TRBV5-1|NA|TRBD1|TRBJ2-7
TGCGCCAGCAGCCCAGCCGGGACAGGGATCTACGAGCAGTACTTC
CASSPAGTGIYEQYF
>TRBV4-1|NA|NA|TRBJ2-2
TGCGCCAGCAGCCAAGATAATCAGGGCCGGGAGCTGTTTTTT
CASSQDNQGRELFF
>TRBV27|NA|TRBD2|TRBJ2-7
TGTGCCAGCAGTGCGGGACTAGCCCTAACCTACGAGCAGTACTTC
CASSAGLALTYEQYF
>TRBV14|few|NA|TRBJ1-5
TGTGCCAGCAGCCAAGAATTAAATCGGGAGGGAACTTATCAGCCCCAGCATTTT
CASSQELNREGTYQPQHF
>TRBV7-3|NA|TRBD1|TRBJ1-2
TGTGCCAGCAGCTTAACAGGGGGCGACTATGGCTACACCTTC
CASSLTGGDYGYTF
>TRBV6-1|few|NA|TRBJ1-2
TGTGCCAGCAGTGACAGGGGCTATGGCTACACCTTC
CASSDRGYGYTF
>TRBV9|NA|NA|TRBJ2-2
TGTGCCAGCAGCGTAGGCCCTAGCCTAAGTGGGACCGGGGAGCTGTTTTTT
CASSVGPSLSGTGELFF
>TRBV7-9|NA|TRBD1|TRBJ1-1
TGTGCCAGCAGCTCTCAGACAGGGGGCGCTTCGGGCACTGAAGCTTTCTTT
CASSSQTGGASGTEAFF
>TRBV11-2|NA|TRBD2|TRBJ2-1
TGTGCCAGCAGCTTACCGCTAGCGGGAGCGGGAGATTTCGATGAGCAGTTCTTC
CASSLPLAGAGDFDEQFF
>TRBV7-7|NA|NA|TRBJ2-5
TGTGCTAGCAGCCCCCAGCGGCGGGAGACCCAGTACTTC
CASSPQRRETQYF
>TRBV9|NA|TRBD2|TRBJ2-1
TGTGCCAGCAGCCCCCTAGCGGGAGTGTGGAATGAGCAGTTCTTC
CASSPLAGVWNEQFF
>TRBV20-1|NA|NA|TRBJ1-4
TGCAGTGGGCTCGATAATGAAAAACTGTTTTTT
CSGLDNEKLFF
>TRBV6-1|NA|TRBD2|TRBJ2-1
TGTGCCACCCGCCTAGCGGGAGGAGGAAATGAGCAGTTCTTC
CATRLAGGGNEQFF
>TRBV28|NA|NA|TRBJ2-7
TGTGCCAGCAGACGAGGAGGGGACGAGCAGTACTTC
CASRRGGDEQYF
>TRBV11-3|few|NA|TRBJ1-1
TGTGCCAGCAGTGCTGGGGGGTCCACTGAAGCTTTCTTT
CASSAGGSTEAFF
>TRBV28|NA|TRBD2|TRBJ2-1
TGTGCCAGCAGTTTCCGCCTCCTAGCGGGGGGACCTTTATCCTACAATGAGCAGTTCTTC
CASSFRLLAGGPLSYNEQFF
>TRBV10-2|NA|NA|TRBJ2-3
TGCGCCAGCAGTTTGGACGGGAAAAGCACAGATACGCAGTATTTT
CASSLDGKSTDTQYF
>TRBV11-2|NA|NA|TRBJ1-5
TGTGCCAGCAGCTTAGAATCGGGTGTGGGTCAGCCCCAGCATTTT
CASSLESGVGQPQHF
>TRBV7-6|NA|TRBD2|TRBJ2-3
TGTGCCAGCAGCACACTAGCGGGGAGCCAGGATACGCAGTATTTT
CASSTLAGSQDTQYF
>TRBV5-4|NA|NA|TRBJ1-1
TGTGCCAGCAGCGGAACCGGGACAAAAGGTACTGAAGCTTTCTTT
CASSGTGTKGTEAFF
>TRBV5-1|NA|NA|TRBJ1-2
TGCGCCAGCGGCCTGGGGGGACTCGACTATGGCTACACCTTC
CASGLGGLDYGYTF
>TRBV14|NA|TRBD2|TRBJ2-7
TGTGCCAGCAGCCAAAGGGGACTAACCTACGAGCAGTACTTC
CASSQRGLTYEQYF
>TRBV4-1|NA|TRBD1|TRBJ1-4
TGCGCCAGCAGCCTGCAGGGGGTTAATGAAAAACTGTTTTTT
CASSLQGVNEKLFF
>TRBV19|NA|TRBD1|TRBJ1-5
TGTGCCAGTAGTCCTGACAGGGTACGCAATCAGCCCCAGCATTTT
CASSPDRVRNQPQHF
>TRBV27|NA|NA|TRBJ1-2
TGTGCCAGCAGTTTGGAGGGCAGCTATGGCTACACCTTC
CASSLEGSYGYTF
>TRBV18|few|NA|TRBJ1-1
TGTGCCAGCTCACCACTCCGGGAGAACACTGAAGCTTTCTTT
CASSPLRENTEAFF
>TRBV5-4|NA|TRBD1|TRBJ2-7
TGTGCCAGCAGCTTACAACGACAGGGAGCCTACGAGCAGTACTTC
CASSLQRQGAYEQYF
>TRBV4-2|NA|NA|TRBJ2-7
TGTGCCAGCAGCCAAGCCCCAAGTAGCTACGAGCAGTACTTC
CASSQAPSSYEQYF
>TRBV6-6|NA|TRBD1|TRBJ2-1
TGTGCCAGCAGTTACTCGGGACAGGGACTCAACAATGAGCAGTTCTTC
CASSYSGQGLNNEQFF
>TRBV7-9|NA|TRBD2|TRBJ2-5
TGTGCCAGCAGCTCCCATTGGGGACTAGCGGGAGACTTC
CASSSHWGLAGDF
>TRBV11-2|few|TRBD1|TRBJ1-2
TGTGCCAGCAGCTTGGACGGACAGGGGAAAGGCTACACCTTC
CASSLDGQGKGYTF
>TRBV6-5|NA|NA|TRBJ2-1
TGTGCCAGCAGTTACCCCGCCGGCAATGAGCAGTTCTTC
CASSYPAGNEQFF
>TRBV6-5|NA|NA|TRBJ2-1
TGTGCCAGCGGCGAGGGAACCGAGCAGTTCTTC
CASGEGTEQFF
>TRBV7-8|NA|TRBD2|TRBJ2-5
TGTGCCAGCAGCTACGGACTAGCGGGCAGTTGGGGCCAAGAGACCCAGTACTTC
CASSYGLAGSWGQETQYF